This T cell receptor beta chain was captured by sequencing in a study of graft-versus-host responses after intestinal transplantation. As for the study in general: Following induction with anti-thymocyte globulin, all recipients were given tacrolimus and steroids for around three years.

Concerning this clone: The antigen is undetermined.

V dropped 4 bases and J dropped 8 bases, with 12 bases sitting between them. This CDR3 is 12 amino acids long. Germline V gene lookup returns CDR1 SGDLS and CDR2 YYNGEE. Method: immunoSEQ multiplex PCR; TCRdb's copy keeps in-frame clones and lacks some. The data show roughly 100,000 clones, 93% seen once. Whole-study findings and limits: GvH clones turned up in recipient marrow; some had shown up first in ileum or blood. After transplant, early declines in HvG clones were associated with peak levels of circulating GvH clones. Patients with graft-donor T cell macrochimerism had high graft-versus-host to host-versus-graft clonal ratios in allografts.

The receptor was isolated from a human donor who received an intestinal transplant. This chain connects TRBV9 to TRBJ1-1; no clear D. Sequenced here: unstimulated CD8+ T cells sorted from spleen or lymph node cells, sampled before intestinal transplant. The CDR3 nucleotides are TGTGCCAGCAGCTTCCGCGGGGAAGAAGCTTTCTTT. It specifies CASSFRGEEAFF.